This T cell receptor beta chain originates from a study of blood T cell repertoires in COVID-19. Study-level background: COVID-19 samples collected from the United States, Italy and Spain covered acute and convalescent phases. T cells, B-cell-depleted T cells, or PBMCs supplied cDNA or gDNA.

The assay was immunoSEQ multiplex PCR, and TCRdb's table has in-frame clones only and misses some. The table has 130,000 or so clones, 86% seen once; the top ten hold about 4.7%. This CDR3 region has 15 residues. The V end was cut by 0 bases, the J end by 5 bases, with 13 bases between. The V gene's germline CDR1 is MGHRA and CDR2 YSYEKL. The sequence derives from a man aged 35-49 years with acute or convalescent COVID-19. Sequencing was done on a sample of peripheral blood. The chain links TRBV4-1 to TRBJ1-2; D uncertain. CDR3 DNA: TGCGCCAGCAGCCAAGATATGGCAGGCGAGTATGGCTACACCTTC. Residues: CASSQDMAGEYGYTF.